The subject of this entry is one T cell receptor (beta chain). The sample originates from a study of cytomegalovirus exposure and HLA in healthy donors. V lost 1 base to trimming and J lost 2 bases; unmatched junction nucleotides: 8. The CDR3 spans 16 residues. Germline values: CDR1 SEHNR, CDR2 FQNEAQ (reference sequence). The primer mix had 60 Vbeta and 13 Jbeta primers. Sequencing was performed with immunoSEQ multiplex PCR; in TCRdb, only in-frame clones are kept and a portion is missing. This sample contains about 110,000 clones. Nominally healthy donors were sampled, though unrecorded immune exposures were likely.

This chain links TRBV7-9 with TRBJ2-7; 7 bases are shared with TRBD1. The sequencing sample was made of PBMCs. The clonotype was recovered from a man aged 25 to 40 in good health and CMV-seronegative. This CDR3 is CASSLGQGELAYEQYF. CDR3 in DNA: TGTGCCAGCAGCTTAGGACAGGGAGAGTTGGCCTACGAGCAGTACTTC.